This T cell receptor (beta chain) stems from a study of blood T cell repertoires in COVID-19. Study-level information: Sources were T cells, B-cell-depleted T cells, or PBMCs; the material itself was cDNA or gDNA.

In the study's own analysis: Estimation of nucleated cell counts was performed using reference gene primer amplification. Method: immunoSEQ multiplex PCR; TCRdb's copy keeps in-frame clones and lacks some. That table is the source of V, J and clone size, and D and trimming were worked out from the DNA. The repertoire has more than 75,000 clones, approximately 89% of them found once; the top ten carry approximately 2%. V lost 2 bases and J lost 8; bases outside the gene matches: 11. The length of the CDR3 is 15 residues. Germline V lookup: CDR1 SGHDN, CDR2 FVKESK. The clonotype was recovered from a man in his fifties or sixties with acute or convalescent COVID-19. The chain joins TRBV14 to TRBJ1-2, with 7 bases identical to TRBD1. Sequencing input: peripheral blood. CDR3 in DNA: TGTGCCAGCAGCCAAAACCTAGGACAGGCGGGGGGCTACACCTTC. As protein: CASSQNLGQAGGYTF.